The next 7 T cell receptor beta chains were all read from a single sample in a study of blood T cell repertoires in COVID-19. Sequencing was performed with immunoSEQ multiplex PCR; in TCRdb, only in-frame clones are kept and a portion is missing. The repertoire holds roughly 250,000 clones, with 85% to 95% as singletons. The sequenced sample was peripheral blood. These receptors originate from a man aged 30-40 years with COVID-19, enrolled during active disease.

The chain combines TRBV7-3 with TRBJ2-2, with D possibly matching TRBD1 (6 bases). Germline V lookup: CDR1 SGHTA, CDR2 FQGTGA. There are 15 residues in the CDR3. V shed 5 bases and J shed 7 bases, with 17 bases lying between them. The CDR3 DNA follows: TGTGCCAGCAGCGAACACAATACAGGGAGCGGGGAGCTGTTTTTT. This encodes CASSEHNTGSGELFF.

CDR3 residues: CASIPPSGGLESTDTQYF. In DNA, the CDR3 is TGTGCCAGCATCCCCCCTAGCGGGGGCCTAGAGAGCACAGATACGCAGTATTTT. The rearrangement uses TRBV7-3 and TRBJ2-3; TRBD2 aligns across 10 bases. This CDR3 spans 18 amino acids. With 7 bases clipped from V and 0 bases from J, the junction kept 13 bases outside the gene matches. The germline V gene encodes CDR1 SGHTA and CDR2 FQGTGA.

The V and J genes are TRBV7-9 and TRBJ2-5, with D perhaps TRBD2 (5 bases). Trimming removed 5 bases from V and 1 base from J, with 20 bases in between. This CDR3 has 17 amino acids. CDR1 and CDR2 (germline): SEHNR, FQNEAQ (reference sequence). In DNA form, the CDR3 reads TGTGCCAGCAGCCAAAAGGTCGGGTTTGCGGGCCAAGAGACCCAGTACTTC. Translating gives CASSQKVGFAGQETQYF.

This sequence joins TRBV21-1 and TRBJ2-7; the table's D call TRBD1 went unverified against the DNA. TRBV21-1 is a pseudogene. CDR3 length: 18 residues. The CDR3 here is CASSLAPPRDRSSYEQYF. The CDR3 nucleotides are TGTGCCAGCAGCCTCGCTCCTCCCCGGGACAGGTCGTCCTACGAGCAGTACTTC.

The rearrangement joins TRBV30 to TRBJ1-6; 7 bases align to TRBD1. This CDR3 has 13 amino acids. Per germline, CDR1 GTSNPN and CDR2 SVGIG (reference sequence). The junction had 4 bases not matched to a gene; V was cut back by 1 base and J by 10 bases. The CDR3 here is CAWSAGGGSPLHF. The CDR3, as DNA: TGTGCCTGGAGTGCAGGGGGAGGATCACCCCTCCACTTT.

This clone was seen more than once but under ten times. The rearrangement joins TRBV4-1 to TRBJ2-7; maybe TRBD2 (6 bases). The germline V and J ends were trimmed by 0 bases and 11 bases, with 14 bases remaining between them. Germline V gene sequence: CDR1 MGHRA, CDR2 YSYEKL. This CDR3 has 13 residues. The CDR3 bases are TGCGCCAGCAGCCAAGAAGGGCGGGACCCGGAGTACTTC. The encoded protein is CASSQEGRDPEYF.

The V and J genes are TRBV3-1 (or the pseudogene TRBV3-2) and TRBJ1-1, with D possibly TRBD1 on 6 matching bases. Trimming removed 3 bases at V and 11 bases at J, with 7 bases between. The CDR3 covers 10 residues. CDR1 is LGHDT and CDR2 is YNNKEL in the germline V gene (reference sequence). The CDR3 nucleotides are TGTGCCAGCAGCCAGAGGGGGGCTTTCTTT. It encodes CASSQRGAFF.